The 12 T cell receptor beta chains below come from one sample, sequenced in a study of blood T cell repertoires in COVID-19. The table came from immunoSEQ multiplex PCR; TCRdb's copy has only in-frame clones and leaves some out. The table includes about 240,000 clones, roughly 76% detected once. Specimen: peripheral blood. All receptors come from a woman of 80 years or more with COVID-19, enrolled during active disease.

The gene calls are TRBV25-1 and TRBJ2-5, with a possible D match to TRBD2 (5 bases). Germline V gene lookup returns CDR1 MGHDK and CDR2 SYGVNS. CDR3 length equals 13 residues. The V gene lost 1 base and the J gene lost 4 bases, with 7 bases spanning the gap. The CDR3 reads CASSESRVETQYF. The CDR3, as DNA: TGTGCCAGCAGTGAATCGAGGGTAGAGACCCAGTACTTC. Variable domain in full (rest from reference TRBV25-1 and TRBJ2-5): EADIYQTPRYLVIGTGKKITLECSQTMGHDKMYWYQQDPGMELHLIHYSYGVNSTEKGDLSSESTVSRIRTEHFPLTLESARPSHTSQYLCASSESRVETQYFGPGTRLLVL.

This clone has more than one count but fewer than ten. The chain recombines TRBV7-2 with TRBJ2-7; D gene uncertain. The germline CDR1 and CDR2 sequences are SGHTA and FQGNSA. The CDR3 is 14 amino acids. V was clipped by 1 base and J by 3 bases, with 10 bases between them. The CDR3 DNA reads TGTGCCAGCAGCTTAGGGGCAGGCCTCTACGAGCAGTACTTC. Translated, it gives CASSLGAGLYEQYF.

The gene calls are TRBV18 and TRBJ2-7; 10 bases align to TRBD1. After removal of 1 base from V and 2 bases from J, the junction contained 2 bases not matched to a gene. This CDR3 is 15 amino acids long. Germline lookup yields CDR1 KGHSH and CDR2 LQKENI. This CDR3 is CASSPQTGGPYEQYF. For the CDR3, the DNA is TGTGCCAGCTCACCACAGACAGGGGGCCCCTACGAGCAGTACTTC.

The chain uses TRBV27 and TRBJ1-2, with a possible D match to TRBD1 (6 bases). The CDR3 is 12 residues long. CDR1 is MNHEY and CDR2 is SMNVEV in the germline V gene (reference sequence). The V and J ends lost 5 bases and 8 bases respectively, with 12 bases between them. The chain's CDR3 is CASSTQGKGYTF. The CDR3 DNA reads TGTGCCAGCAGTACTCAGGGGAAGGGCTACACCTTC.

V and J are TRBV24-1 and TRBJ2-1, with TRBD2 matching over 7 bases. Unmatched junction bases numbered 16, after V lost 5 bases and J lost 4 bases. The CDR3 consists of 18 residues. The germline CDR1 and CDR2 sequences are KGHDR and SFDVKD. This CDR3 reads CATSGPTSRRSLYNEQFF. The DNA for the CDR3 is TGTGCCACCAGTGGCCCGACTAGCAGAAGATCCCTATACAATGAGCAGTTCTTC.

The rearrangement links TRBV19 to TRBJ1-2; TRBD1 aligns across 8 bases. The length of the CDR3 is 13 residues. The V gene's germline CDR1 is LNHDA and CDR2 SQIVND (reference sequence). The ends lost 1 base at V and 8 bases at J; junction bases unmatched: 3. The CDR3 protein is CASSIADRDGYTF. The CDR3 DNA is TGTGCCAGTAGTATAGCGGACAGGGACGGCTACACCTTC.

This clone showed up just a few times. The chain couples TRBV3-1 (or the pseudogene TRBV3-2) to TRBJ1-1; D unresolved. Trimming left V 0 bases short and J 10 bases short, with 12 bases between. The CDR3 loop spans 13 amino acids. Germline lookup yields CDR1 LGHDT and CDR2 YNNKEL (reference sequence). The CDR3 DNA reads TGTGCCAGCAGCCAAGATCTACCCGAGGTAGCTTTCTTT. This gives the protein CASSQDLPEVAFF.

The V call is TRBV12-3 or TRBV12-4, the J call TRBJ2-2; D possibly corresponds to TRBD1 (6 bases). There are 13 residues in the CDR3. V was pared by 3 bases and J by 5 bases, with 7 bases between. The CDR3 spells CASSFQGTGELFF. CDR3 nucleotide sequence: TGTGCCAGCAGTTTCCAGGGGACCGGGGAGCTGTTTTTT.

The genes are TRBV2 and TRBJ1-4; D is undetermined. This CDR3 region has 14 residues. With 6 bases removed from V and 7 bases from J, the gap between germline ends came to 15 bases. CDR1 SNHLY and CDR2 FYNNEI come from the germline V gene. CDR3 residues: CASSLRMYGEKLFF. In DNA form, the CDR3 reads TGTGCCAGCAGCCTGCGTATGTATGGTGAAAAACTGTTTTTT.

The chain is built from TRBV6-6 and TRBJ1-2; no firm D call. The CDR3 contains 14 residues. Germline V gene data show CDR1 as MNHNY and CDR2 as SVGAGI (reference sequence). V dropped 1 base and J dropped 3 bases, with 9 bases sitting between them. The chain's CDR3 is CASSYYGEHYGYTF. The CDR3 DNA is TGTGCCAGCAGTTACTACGGGGAGCACTATGGCTACACCTTC.

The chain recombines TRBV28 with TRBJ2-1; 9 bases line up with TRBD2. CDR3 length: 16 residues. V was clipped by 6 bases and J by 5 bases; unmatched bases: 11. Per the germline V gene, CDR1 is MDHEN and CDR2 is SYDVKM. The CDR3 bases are TGTGCCAGCAGCCCTATGGGCGGGAGGGTCCACAATGAGCAGTTCTTC. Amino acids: CASSPMGGRVHNEQFF.

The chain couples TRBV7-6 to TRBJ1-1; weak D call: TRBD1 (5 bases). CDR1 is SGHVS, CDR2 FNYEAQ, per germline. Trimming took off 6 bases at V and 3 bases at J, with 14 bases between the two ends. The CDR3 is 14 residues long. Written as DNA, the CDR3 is TGTGCCAGCAGGGCTCAGGGTTTTGACACTGAAGCTTTCTTT. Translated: CASRAQGFDTEAFF.